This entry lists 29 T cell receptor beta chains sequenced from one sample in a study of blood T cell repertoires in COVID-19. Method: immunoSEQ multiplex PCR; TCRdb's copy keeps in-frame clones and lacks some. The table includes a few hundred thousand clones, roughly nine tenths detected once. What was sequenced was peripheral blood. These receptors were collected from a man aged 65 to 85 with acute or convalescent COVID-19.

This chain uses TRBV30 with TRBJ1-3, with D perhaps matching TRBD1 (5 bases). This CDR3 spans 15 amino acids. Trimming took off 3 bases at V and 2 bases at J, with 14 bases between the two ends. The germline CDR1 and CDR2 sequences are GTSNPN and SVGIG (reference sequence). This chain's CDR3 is CAWRSRGVAGNTIYF. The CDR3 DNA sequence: TGTGCCTGGAGATCCCGGGGGGTAGCTGGAAACACCATATATTTT.

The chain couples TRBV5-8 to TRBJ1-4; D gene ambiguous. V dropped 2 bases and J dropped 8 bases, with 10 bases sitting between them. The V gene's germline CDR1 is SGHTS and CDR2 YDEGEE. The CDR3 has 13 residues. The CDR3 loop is CASSLARGEKLFF. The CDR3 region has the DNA TGTGCCAGCAGCTTAGCCAGAGGGGAAAAACTGTTTTTT.

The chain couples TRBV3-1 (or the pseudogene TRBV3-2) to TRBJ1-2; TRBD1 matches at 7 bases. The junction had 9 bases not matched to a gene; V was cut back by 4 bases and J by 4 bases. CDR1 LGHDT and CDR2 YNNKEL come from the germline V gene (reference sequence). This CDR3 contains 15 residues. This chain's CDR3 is CASSPADRPAYGYTF. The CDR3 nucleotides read TGTGCCAGCAGCCCGGCGGACAGGCCTGCCTATGGCTACACCTTC.

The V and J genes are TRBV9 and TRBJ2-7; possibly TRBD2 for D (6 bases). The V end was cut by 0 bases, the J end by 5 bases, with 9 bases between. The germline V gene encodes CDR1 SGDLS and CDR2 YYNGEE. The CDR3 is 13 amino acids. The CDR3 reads CASSVGGDHEQYF. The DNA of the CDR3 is TGTGCCAGCAGCGTAGGCGGGGACCACGAGCAGTACTTC.

Here the CDR3 DNA reads TGTGCCAGCAGCCCCGGACTAAACCTGAGGGCCGGGGAGCTGTTTTTT. Protein: CASSPGLNLRAGELFF. The chain links TRBV5-6 to TRBJ2-2; weak D call: TRBD2 (6 bases). Trimming shortened V by 4 bases and J by 6 bases, and 19 bases separated the two germline ends. This CDR3 contains 16 residues. Germline CDR1 SGHDT, CDR2 YYEEEE.

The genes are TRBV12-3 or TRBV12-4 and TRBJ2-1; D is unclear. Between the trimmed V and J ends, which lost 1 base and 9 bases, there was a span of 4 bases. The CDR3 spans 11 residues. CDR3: CASSLGIEQFF. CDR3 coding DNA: TGTGCCAGCAGTTTAGGTATTGAGCAGTTCTTC.

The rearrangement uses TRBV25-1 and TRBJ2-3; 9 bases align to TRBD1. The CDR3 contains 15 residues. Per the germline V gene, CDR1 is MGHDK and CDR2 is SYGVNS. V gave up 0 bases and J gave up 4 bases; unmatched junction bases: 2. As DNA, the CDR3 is TGTGCCAGCAGTGAATATGGGACAGGGCCAGATACGCAGTATTTT. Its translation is CASSEYGTGPDTQYF.

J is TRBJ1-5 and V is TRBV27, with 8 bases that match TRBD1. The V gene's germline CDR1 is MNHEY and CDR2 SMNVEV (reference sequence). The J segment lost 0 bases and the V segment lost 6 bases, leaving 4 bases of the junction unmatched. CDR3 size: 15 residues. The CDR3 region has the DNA TGTGCCAGCAGACCACAGGGGGTTAGCAATCAGCCCCAGCATTTT. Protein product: CASRPQGVSNQPQHF.

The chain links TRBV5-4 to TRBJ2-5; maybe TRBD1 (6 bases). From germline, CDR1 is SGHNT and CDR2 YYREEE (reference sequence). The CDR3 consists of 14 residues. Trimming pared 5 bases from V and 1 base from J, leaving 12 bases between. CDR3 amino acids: CASRVTGSQETQYF. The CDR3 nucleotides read TGTGCCAGCAGGGTCACAGGGTCCCAAGAGACCCAGTACTTC.

This chain's CDR3 is CASSAASGRAAYEQYF. The CDR3 nucleotides read TGTGCCAGCAGTGCGGCTAGCGGGAGGGCCGCCTACGAGCAGTACTTC. The rearrangement joins TRBV6-1 to TRBJ2-7, with 12 nucleotides matching TRBD2. Trimming removed 4 bases from V and 2 bases from J; junction bases left unmatched: 6. The CDR3 is 16 amino acids. CDR1 and CDR2 (germline): MNHNS, SASEGT.

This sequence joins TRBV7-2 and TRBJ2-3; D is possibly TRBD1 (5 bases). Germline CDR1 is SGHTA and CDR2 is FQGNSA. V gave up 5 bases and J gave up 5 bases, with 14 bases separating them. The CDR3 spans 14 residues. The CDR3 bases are TGTGCCAGCAGCCCCTGGGGCAGGGAAGATACGCAGTATTTT. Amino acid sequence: CASSPWGREDTQYF.

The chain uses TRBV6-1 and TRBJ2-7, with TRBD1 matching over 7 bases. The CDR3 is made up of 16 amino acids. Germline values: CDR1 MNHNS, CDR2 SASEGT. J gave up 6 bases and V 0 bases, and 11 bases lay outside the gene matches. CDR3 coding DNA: TGTGCCAGCAGTGAAGCGCGTTTGGACAGGCGGCGCGAGCAGTACTTC. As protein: CASSEARLDRRREQYF.

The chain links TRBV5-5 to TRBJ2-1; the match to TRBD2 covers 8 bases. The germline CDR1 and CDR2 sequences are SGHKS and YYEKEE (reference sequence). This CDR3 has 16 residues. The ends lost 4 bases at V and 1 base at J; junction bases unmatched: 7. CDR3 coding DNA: TGTGCCAGCAGCACAAGCGGGAGTGGGTCCTACAATGAGCAGTTCTTC. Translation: CASSTSGSGSYNEQFF.

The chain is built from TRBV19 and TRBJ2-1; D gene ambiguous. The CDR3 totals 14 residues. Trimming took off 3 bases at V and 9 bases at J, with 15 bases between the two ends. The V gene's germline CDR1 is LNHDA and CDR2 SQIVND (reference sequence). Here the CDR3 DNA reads TGTGCCAGTAGTATTAAGGCTATAGGCGGTGAGCAGTTCTTC. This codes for CASSIKAIGGEQFF.

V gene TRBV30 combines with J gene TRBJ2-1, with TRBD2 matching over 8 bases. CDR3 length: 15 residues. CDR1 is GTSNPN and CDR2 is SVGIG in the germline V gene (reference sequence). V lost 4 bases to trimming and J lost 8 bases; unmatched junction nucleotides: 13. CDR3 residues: CAWTPGAGGRDEQFF. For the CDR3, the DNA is TGTGCCTGGACCCCCGGGGCGGGAGGAAGGGATGAGCAGTTCTTC.

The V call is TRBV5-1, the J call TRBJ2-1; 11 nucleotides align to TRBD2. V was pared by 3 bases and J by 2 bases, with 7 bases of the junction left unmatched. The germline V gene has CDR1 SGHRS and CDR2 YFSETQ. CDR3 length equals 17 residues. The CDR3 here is CASSSTTSGGTYNEQFF. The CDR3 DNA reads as TGCGCCAGCAGCTCGACCACTAGCGGGGGTACCTACAATGAGCAGTTCTTC.

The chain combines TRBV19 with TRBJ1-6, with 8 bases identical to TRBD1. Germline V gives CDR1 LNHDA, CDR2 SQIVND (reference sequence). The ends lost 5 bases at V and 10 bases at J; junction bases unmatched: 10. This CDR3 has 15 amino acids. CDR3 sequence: CASSLGTGPASPLHF. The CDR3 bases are TGTGCCAGTAGTTTGGGGACAGGCCCGGCGTCACCCCTCCACTTT.

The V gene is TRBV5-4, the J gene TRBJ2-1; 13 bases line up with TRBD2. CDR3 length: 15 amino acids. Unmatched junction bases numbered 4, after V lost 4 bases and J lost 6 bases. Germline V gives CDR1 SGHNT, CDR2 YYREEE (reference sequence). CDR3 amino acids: CASSPTSGRANEQFF. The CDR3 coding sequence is TGTGCCAGCAGCCCCACTAGCGGGAGGGCCAATGAGCAGTTCTTC.

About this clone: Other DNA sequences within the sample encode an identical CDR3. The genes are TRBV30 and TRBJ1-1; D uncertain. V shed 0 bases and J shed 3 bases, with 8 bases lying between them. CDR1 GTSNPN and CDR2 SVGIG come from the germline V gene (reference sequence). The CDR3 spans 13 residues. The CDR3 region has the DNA TGTGCCTGGAGTGTACGGGGAGACACTGAAGCTTTCTTT. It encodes CAWSVRGDTEAFF.

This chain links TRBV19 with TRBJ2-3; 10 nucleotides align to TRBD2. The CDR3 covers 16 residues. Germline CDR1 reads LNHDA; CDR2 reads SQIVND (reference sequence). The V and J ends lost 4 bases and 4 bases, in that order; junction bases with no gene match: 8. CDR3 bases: TGTGCCAGTAGTACCCGACTAGCGGGTTCCGCAGATACGCAGTATTTT. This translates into CASSTRLAGSADTQYF. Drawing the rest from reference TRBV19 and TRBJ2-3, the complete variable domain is DGGITQSPKYLFRKEGQNVTLSCEQNLNHDAMYWYRQDPGQGLRLIYYSQIVNDFQKGDIAEGYSVSREKKESFPLTVTSAQKNPTAFYLCASSTRLAGSADTQYFGPGTRLTVL.

CDR3: CASSSGTGTSEQYF. CDR3 in DNA: TGTGCCAGCAGCTCCGGGACAGGGACGAGCGAGCAGTACTTC. This chain uses TRBV5-5 with TRBJ2-7, with 9 nucleotides matching TRBD1. J lost 6 bases, V lost 3 bases, and 7 bases had no gene match. Germline CDR1 and CDR2: SGHKS and YYEKEE (reference sequence). The CDR3 is made up of 14 amino acids.

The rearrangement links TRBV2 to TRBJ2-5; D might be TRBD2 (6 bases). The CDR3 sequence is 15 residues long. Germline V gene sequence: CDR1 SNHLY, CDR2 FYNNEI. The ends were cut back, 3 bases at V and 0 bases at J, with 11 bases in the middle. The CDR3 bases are TGTGCCAGCAGTGATAGGGGACTGTACCAAGAGACCCAGTACTTC. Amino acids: CASSDRGLYQETQYF.

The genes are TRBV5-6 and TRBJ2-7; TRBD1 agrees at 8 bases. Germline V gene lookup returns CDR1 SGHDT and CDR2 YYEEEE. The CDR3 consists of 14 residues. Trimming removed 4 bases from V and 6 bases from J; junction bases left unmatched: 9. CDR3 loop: CASSPRDRPGEQYF. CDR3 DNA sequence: TGTGCCAGCAGCCCTCGGGACAGGCCGGGCGAGCAGTACTTC.

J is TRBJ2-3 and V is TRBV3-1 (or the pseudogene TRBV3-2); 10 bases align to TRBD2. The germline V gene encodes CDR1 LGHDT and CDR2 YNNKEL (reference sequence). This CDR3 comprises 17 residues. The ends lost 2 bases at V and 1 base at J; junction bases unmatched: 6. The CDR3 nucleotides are TGTGCCAGCAGCCAATTTGGGCTAGCGGGAGGCACAGATACGCAGTATTTT. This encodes CASSQFGLAGGTDTQYF.

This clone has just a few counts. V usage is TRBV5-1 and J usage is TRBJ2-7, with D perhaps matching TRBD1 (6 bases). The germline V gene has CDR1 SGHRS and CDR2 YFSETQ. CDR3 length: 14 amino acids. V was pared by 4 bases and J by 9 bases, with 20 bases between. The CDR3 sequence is CASSERGTGVGQYF. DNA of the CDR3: TGCGCCAGCAGCGAGAGGGGGACGGGCGTTGGGCAGTACTTC.

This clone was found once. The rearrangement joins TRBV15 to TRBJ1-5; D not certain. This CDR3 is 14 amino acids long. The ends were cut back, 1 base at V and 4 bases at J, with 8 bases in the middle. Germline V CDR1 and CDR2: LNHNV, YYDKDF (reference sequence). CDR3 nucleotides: TGTGCCACCAGCAGAGTTGTTCCAAATCAGCCCCAGCATTTT. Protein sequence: CATSRVVPNQPQHF. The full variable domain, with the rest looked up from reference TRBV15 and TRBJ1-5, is DAMVIQNPRYQVTQFGKPVTLSCSQTLNHNVMYWYQQKSSQAPKLLFHYYDKDFNNEADTPDNFQSRRPNTSFCFLDIRSPGLGDTAMYLCATSRVVPNQPQHFGDGTRLSIL.

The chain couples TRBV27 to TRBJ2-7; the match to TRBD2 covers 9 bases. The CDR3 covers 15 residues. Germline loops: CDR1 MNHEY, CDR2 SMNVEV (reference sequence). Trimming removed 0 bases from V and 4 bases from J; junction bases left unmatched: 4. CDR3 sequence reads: CASSLSEAGGYEQYF. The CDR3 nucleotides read TGTGCCAGCAGTTTATCAGAAGCGGGAGGATACGAGCAGTACTTC.

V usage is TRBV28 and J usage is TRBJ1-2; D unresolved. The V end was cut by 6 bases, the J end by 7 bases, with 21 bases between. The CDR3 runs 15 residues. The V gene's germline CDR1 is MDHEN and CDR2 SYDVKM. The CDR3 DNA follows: TGTGCCAGCAGCTCACAGCAAGAGAGATTGTCTGGCTACACCTTC. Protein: CASSSQQERLSGYTF.

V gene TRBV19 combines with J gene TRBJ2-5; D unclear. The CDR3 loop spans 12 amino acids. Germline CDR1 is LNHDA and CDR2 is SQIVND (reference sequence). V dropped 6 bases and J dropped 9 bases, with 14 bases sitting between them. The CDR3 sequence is CASSAPLSPQYF. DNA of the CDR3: TGTGCCAGTAGCGCCCCGCTAAGTCCCCAGTACTTC.